These T cell receptor beta chains were read from a single sample in a study of Ad26.COV2.S vaccination and SARS-CoV-2 variants. Sequencing used immunoSEQ multiplex PCR; TCRdb keeps in-frame clones, though not all of them. The data show more than 85,000 clones, with around three quarters seen just once and roughly a sixth held by the top ten. Source: peripheral blood, taken after recovery from COVID-19. These TCRs come from a human donor who had recovered from COVID-19. The CDR3 runs from the conserved cysteine through the conserved F or W. Fields, in order: clone size, V gene, D gene, J gene, CDR3 length, CDR3 protein, CDR3 DNA. The D gene is left open where the match is weak. Expanded clones get a size class; other rows say once, few or many, or leave the size out.

>NA|TRBV14|NA|TRBJ2-7|12
CASSRTGYEQYF
TGTGCCAGCAGCCGCACAGGTTACGAGCAGTACTTC
>NA|TRBV6-1|NA|TRBJ1-4|17
CASSEIHVAVGNEKLFF
TGTGCCAGCAGTGAAATTCACGTGGCCGTTGGGAATGAAAAACTGTTTTTT
>NA|TRBV7-3|NA|TRBJ2-3|14
CASSRERHTDTQYF
TGTGCCAGCAGCAGGGAGCGTCACACAGATACGCAGTATTTT
>NA|TRBV7-2|NA|TRBJ1-2|17
CASSLVVRSLRNYGYTF
TGTGCCAGCAGCTTAGTCGTGAGGTCCCTACGGAACTATGGCTACACCTTC
>NA|TRBV4-1|TRBD1|TRBJ2-3|13
CASSGQGTDTQYF
TGCGCCAGCAGCGGACAGGGCACAGATACGCAGTATTTT
>NA|TRBV21-1|NA|TRBJ2-2|18
CASSAGLAGGWNTGELFF
TGTGCCAGCAGCGCGGGACTAGCGGGGGGGTGGAACACCGGGGAGCTGTTTTTT
>few|TRBV10-3|NA|TRBJ1-4|15
CAISESTGTNEKLFF
TGTGCCATCAGTGAGTCAACAGGGACTAATGAAAAACTGTTTTTT
>few|TRBV7-3|TRBD1|TRBJ1-6|17
CASSPHPPGTGVSPLHF
TGTGCCAGCAGCCCCCACCCCCCCGGGACAGGGGTTTCACCCCTCCACTTT
>NA|TRBV28|NA|TRBJ2-2|17
CASSLAPAGTNTGELFF
TGTGCCAGCAGTTTAGCCCCCGCAGGGACGAACACCGGGGAGCTGTTTTTT
>NA|TRBV12-3/TRBV12-4|TRBD1|TRBJ1-1|13
CASSGQLNTEAFF
TGTGCCAGCTCGGGACAGTTGAACACTGAAGCTTTCTTT
>NA|TRBV7-9|NA|TRBJ1-2|13
CASSPELHYGYTF
TGTGCCAGCAGTCCAGAACTACACTATGGCTACACCTTC
>NA|TRBV6-2/TRBV6-3|NA|TRBJ2-2|16
CASSNYGGPNTGELFF
TGTGCCAGCAGTAACTACGGGGGACCTAACACCGGGGAGCTGTTTTTT
>NA|TRBV5-1|NA|TRBJ2-1|15
CASSLALGGDNEQFF
TGCGCCAGCAGCTTAGCACTAGGGGGGGACAATGAGCAGTTCTTC
>NA|TRBV5-1|TRBD1|TRBJ2-3|14
CASSSETGADTQYF
TGCGCCAGCAGCTCAGAAACAGGGGCAGATACGCAGTATTTT
>few|TRBV7-6|TRBD2|TRBJ2-1|15
CASSDLGSGGYEQFF
TGTGCCAGCAGCGATCTTGGGAGCGGGGGCTATGAGCAGTTCTTC
>once|TRBV29-1|NA|TRBJ2-3|13
CSVPSGSTDTQYF
TGCAGCGTTCCCAGTGGCTCCACAGATACGCAGTATTTT
>NA|TRBV4-2|TRBD1|TRBJ1-2|14
CASSQDRTGNGYTF
TGTGCCAGCAGCCAAGACCGGACAGGGAATGGCTACACCTTC
>once|TRBV7-3|TRBD1|TRBJ2-3|15
CASSQGQGDTDTQYF
TGTGCCAGCAGCCAGGGACAGGGTGACACAGATACGCAGTATTTT
>NA|TRBV6-5|NA|TRBJ1-3|11
CASSRAGTIYF
TGTGCCAGCAGCCGGGCGGGCACCATATATTTT
>once|TRBV3-1/TRBV3-2|NA|TRBJ1-2|14
CASSQSGTIYGYTF
TGTGCCAGCAGCCAATCAGGGACGATCTATGGCTACACCTTC
>few|TRBV11-2|NA|TRBJ1-5|13
CASSLAWNQPQHF
TGTGCCAGCAGCTTAGCGTGGAATCAGCCCCAGCATTTT
>NA|TRBV7-7|TRBD2|TRBJ2-1|15
CASSLALAGDNEQFF
TGTGCCAGCAGCTTGGCACTAGCGGGAGACAATGAGCAGTTCTTC
>NA|TRBV30|TRBD1|TRBJ1-5|14
CAWSLGQGNQPQHF
TGTGCCTGGAGTCTGGGACAGGGCAATCAGCCCCAGCATTTT
>NA|TRBV5-1|NA|TRBJ2-5|15
CASSLEGQRGETQYF
TGCGCCAGCAGCTTGGAAGGACAAAGGGGAGAGACCCAGTACTTC
>NA|TRBV5-5|NA|TRBJ1-2|15
CASSLARAAGVGYTF
TGTGCCAGCAGCTTGGCCAGGGCCGCGGGGGTTGGCTACACCTTC
>few|TRBV6-5|TRBD1|TRBJ1-1|12
CASTRTGQEAFF
TGTGCCAGCACCCGCACGGGACAGGAAGCTTTCTTT
>NA|TRBV30|NA|TRBJ2-5|11
CAWREGETQYF
TGTGCCTGGAGAGAAGGCGAGACCCAGTACTTC
>NA|TRBV7-8|NA|TRBJ1-1|12
CASSPRGEEAFF
TGTGCCAGCAGCCCTAGGGGGGAAGAAGCTTTCTTT
>NA|TRBV7-7|TRBD1|TRBJ2-1|16
CASSSGTGGSINEQFF
TGTGCCAGCAGCTCGGGGACAGGGGGCTCTATAAATGAGCAGTTCTTC
>NA|TRBV14|NA|TRBJ2-3|15
CASRHSAETADTQYF
TGTGCCAGCAGACACAGCGCCGAGACAGCAGATACGCAGTATTTT
>NA|TRBV2|TRBD1|TRBJ1-4|15
CASSVRGQGGEKLFF
TGTGCCAGCAGTGTCCGCGGACAGGGTGGTGAAAAACTGTTTTTT
>NA|TRBV14|NA|TRBJ2-7|15
CASSQEAGHSYEQYF
TGTGCCAGCAGCCAAGAGGCAGGGCACTCCTACGAGCAGTACTTC
>NA|TRBV10-3|NA|TRBJ1-5|12
CAISSDPQPQHF
TGTGCCATCAGTTCGGACCCCCAGCCCCAGCATTTT
>few|TRBV4-1|NA|TRBJ1-6|14
CASSQEGGGSPLHF
TGCGCCAGCAGCCAAGAGGGGGGCGGATCACCCCTCCACTTT
>NA|TRBV9|NA|TRBJ1-5|15
CASSVSGLHNQPQHF
TGTGCCAGCAGCGTGTCGGGACTTCACAATCAGCCCCAGCATTTT
>NA|TRBV18|NA|TRBJ1-2|13
CASSTDAQYGYTF
TGTGCCAGCTCCACGGACGCTCAATATGGCTACACCTTC
>NA|TRBV7-3|NA|TRBJ2-7|15
CASSLSASSSYEQYF
TGTGCCAGCAGCTTAAGCGCATCTAGCTCCTACGAGCAGTACTTC
>NA|TRBV4-3|TRBD1|TRBJ2-1|15
CASSQDRLVYNEQFF
TGCGCCAGCAGCCAGGACAGGTTGGTATACAATGAGCAGTTCTTC
>NA|TRBV3-1/TRBV3-2|TRBD1|TRBJ2-4|13
CASSRQGKNIQYF
TGTGCCAGCAGCCGACAGGGTAAAAACATTCAGTACTTC
>once|TRBV3-1/TRBV3-2|TRBD1|TRBJ1-1|17
CASSQKDRGRLGTEAFF
TGTGCCAGCAGCCAAAAGGACAGGGGCAGATTGGGAACTGAAGCTTTCTTT
>once|TRBV4-2|TRBD1|TRBJ2-1|16
CASSQEWDRGQNEQFF
TGTGCCAGCAGCCAAGAGTGGGACAGGGGCCAAAATGAGCAGTTCTTC
>few|TRBV3-1/TRBV3-2|TRBD1|TRBJ2-7|15
CASTPSGTGLWEQYF
TGTGCCAGCACCCCATCCGGGACAGGGTTGTGGGAGCAGTACTTC
>NA|TRBV12-2|NA|TRBJ2-2|16
CASRLVVAGDTGELFF
TGTGCAAGTCGCTTAGTGGTAGCGGGGGACACCGGGGAGCTGTTTTTT
>NA|TRBV18|NA|TRBJ2-5|12
CASSPNQETQYF
TGTGCCAGCTCACCAAACCAAGAGACCCAGTACTTC
>NA|TRBV4-2|TRBD2|TRBJ2-7|14
CASSQVGGAYEQYF
TGTGCCAGCAGCCAAGTCGGGGGGGCCTACGAGCAGTACTTC
>medium-sized|TRBV7-6|NA|TRBJ1-6|16
CASSPQTGGLNSPLHF
TGTGCCAGCAGCCCCCAAACCGGGGGCTTGAATTCACCCCTCCACTTT
>NA|TRBV19|TRBD2|TRBJ2-7|15
CASSMARGGPYEQYF
TGTGCCAGTAGTATGGCCCGGGGGGGACCCTACGAGCAGTACTTC
>once|TRBV14|NA|TRBJ1-1|15
CASSIGSQSGTEAFF
TGTGCCAGCAGCATAGGGAGCCAGAGCGGCACTGAAGCTTTCTTT
>NA|TRBV21-1|NA|TRBJ2-3|17
CASSKVVIAGLTDTQYF
TGTGCCAGCAGCAAAGTAGTGATAGCGGGCCTTACAGATACGCAGTATTTT
>NA|TRBV6-1|NA|TRBJ2-6|16
CASSESLFSGANVLTF
TGTGCCAGCAGTGAATCTCTCTTCTCTGGGGCCAACGTCCTGACTTTC
>NA|TRBV19|NA|TRBJ1-6|15
CASSIGRAYNSPLHF
TGTGCCAGTAGTATCGGCAGGGCGTATAATTCACCCCTCCACTTT
>few|TRBV11-2|NA|TRBJ2-7|16
CASRGVGRTHSYEQYF
TGTGCCAGCAGGGGGGTTGGACGGACCCACTCCTACGAGCAGTACTTC
>NA|TRBV4-3|NA|TRBJ2-6|17
CASSQTPGGLGANVLTF
TGCGCCAGCAGCCAAACGCCTGGGGGGCTCGGGGCCAACGTCCTGACTTTC
>few|TRBV2|TRBD1|TRBJ2-7|15
CASSEPSGGRYEQYF
TGTGCCAGCAGTGAGCCTTCAGGGGGCCGTTACGAGCAGTACTTC
>NA|TRBV5-1|NA|TRBJ1-1|13
CASSRRLNTEAFF
TGCGCCAGCAGCCGACGGTTGAACACTGAAGCTTTCTTT